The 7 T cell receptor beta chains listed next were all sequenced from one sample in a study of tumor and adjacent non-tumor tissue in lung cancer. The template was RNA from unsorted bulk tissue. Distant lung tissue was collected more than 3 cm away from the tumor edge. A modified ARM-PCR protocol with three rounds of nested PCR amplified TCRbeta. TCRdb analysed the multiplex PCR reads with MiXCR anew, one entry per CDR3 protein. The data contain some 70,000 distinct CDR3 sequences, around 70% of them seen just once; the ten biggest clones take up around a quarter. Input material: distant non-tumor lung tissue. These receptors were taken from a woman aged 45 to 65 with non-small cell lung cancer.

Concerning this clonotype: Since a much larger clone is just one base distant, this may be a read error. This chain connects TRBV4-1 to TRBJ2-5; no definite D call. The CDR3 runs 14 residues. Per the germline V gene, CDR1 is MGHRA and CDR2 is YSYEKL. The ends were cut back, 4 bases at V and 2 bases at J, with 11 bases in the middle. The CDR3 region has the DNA TGCGCCAGCAGCCTGTCCGGGCTTCAAGAGACCCAGTACTTC. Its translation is CASSLSGLQETQYF.

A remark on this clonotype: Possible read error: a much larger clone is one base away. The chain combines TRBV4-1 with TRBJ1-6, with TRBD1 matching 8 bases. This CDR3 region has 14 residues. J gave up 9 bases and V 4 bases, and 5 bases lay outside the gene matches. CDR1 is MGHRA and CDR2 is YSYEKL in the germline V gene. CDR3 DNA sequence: TGCGCCAGCAGCCGAGGACAGGGAACTTCACCCCTCCACTTT. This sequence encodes CASSRGQGTSPLHF.

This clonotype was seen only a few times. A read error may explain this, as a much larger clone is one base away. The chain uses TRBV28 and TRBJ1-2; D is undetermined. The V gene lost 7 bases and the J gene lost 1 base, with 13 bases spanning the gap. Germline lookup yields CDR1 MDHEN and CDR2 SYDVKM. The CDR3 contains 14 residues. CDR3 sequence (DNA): TGTGCCAGCAATACCCTCCCCCTTAACTATGGCTACACCTTC. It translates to CASNTLPLNYGYTF.

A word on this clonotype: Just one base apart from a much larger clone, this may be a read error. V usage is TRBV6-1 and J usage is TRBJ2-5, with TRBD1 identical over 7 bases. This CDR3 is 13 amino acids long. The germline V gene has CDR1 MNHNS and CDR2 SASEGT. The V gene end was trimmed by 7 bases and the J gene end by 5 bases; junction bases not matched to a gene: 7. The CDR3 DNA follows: TGTGCCAGCATCCTGACAGGGAGCGAGACCCAGTACTTC. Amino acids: CASILTGSETQYF.

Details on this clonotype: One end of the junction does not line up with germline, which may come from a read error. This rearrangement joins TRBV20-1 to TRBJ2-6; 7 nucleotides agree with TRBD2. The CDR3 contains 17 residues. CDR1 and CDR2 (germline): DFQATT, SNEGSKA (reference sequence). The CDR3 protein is CSTAIRGGFSRANVLTF. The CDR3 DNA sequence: TGCAGTACGGCAATCCGCGGGGGTTTCTCTAGGGCCAACGTCCTGACTTTC.

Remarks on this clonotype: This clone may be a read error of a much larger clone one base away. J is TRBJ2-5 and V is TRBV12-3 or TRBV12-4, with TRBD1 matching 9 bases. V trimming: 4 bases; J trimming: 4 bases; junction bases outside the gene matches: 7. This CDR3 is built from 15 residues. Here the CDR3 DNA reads TGTGCCAGCAGTTACGGGGACAGGGTGGCAGAGACCCAGTACTTC. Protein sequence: CASSYGDRVAETQYF.

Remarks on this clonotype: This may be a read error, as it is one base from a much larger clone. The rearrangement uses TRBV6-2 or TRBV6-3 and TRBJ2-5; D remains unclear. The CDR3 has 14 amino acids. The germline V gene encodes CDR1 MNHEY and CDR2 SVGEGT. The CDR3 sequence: CASNYDAGQETQYF. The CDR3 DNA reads TGTGCCAGCAATTACGATGCAGGACAAGAGACCCAGTACTTC.